The clone carrying this TCR beta chain appeared a few times. No antigen is known for it. Investigators reverse transcribed all isolated RNA, so they sequenced expressed TCRB transcripts. Some clones are missing from TCRdb's copy, which holds only in-frame ones; the method was immunoSEQ multiplex PCR. The table lists about 360,000 clones, 10% to 15% of them singletons, with less than 0.02% in the top ten. The record originates from a study of beta chain features in type 1 diabetes. Study findings and constraints: The VDJ junctions of type 1 diabetes patients carried fewer insertions and more deletions. A closer apparent resemblance between naive, central memory and Treg TCRB repertoires was seen in patients than in healthy donors.

This CDR3 is 13 amino acids long. V gave up 5 bases and J gave up 1 base, with 11 bases separating them. Germline V gives CDR1 SQVTM, CDR2 ANQGSEA. This sequence joins TRBV29-1 and TRBJ1-1, with a weak D call TRBD1 (6 bases). The receptor's source is a man between 18 and 35 years old in good health. Sequenced material: naive CD4+ T cells from blood. CDR3 region: CSVSLRGNTEAFF. In DNA form, the CDR3 reads TGCAGCGTTTCCCTCAGGGGGAACACTGAAGCTTTCTTT.